This T cell receptor beta chain was captured by sequencing in a study of blood T cell repertoires in COVID-19. Study summary: PBMCs, B-cell-depleted T cells, or T cells provided the cDNA or gDNA that made up the material.

In the authors' workflow: Amplification of reference gene primers provided the estimated nucleated cell counts. The assay was immunoSEQ multiplex PCR, and TCRdb's table has in-frame clones only and misses some. The V and J calls and clone size are taken from that table; D and trimming were inferred from the DNA. The sample consists of about 260,000 clones, approximately 86% of them appearing once. In germline, CDR1 is MNHEY, CDR2 SVGAGI. V was clipped by 6 bases and J by 5 bases, with 8 bases between them. CDR3 length equals 12 residues. The rearrangement links TRBV6-5 to TRBJ2-1, with D unresolved. Material: peripheral blood. The TCR was taken from a man in his forties with active or convalescent COVID-19. The DNA of the CDR3 is TGTGCCAGCAGGAATGCGGACAATGAGCAGTTCTTC. Protein sequence: CASRNADNEQFF.